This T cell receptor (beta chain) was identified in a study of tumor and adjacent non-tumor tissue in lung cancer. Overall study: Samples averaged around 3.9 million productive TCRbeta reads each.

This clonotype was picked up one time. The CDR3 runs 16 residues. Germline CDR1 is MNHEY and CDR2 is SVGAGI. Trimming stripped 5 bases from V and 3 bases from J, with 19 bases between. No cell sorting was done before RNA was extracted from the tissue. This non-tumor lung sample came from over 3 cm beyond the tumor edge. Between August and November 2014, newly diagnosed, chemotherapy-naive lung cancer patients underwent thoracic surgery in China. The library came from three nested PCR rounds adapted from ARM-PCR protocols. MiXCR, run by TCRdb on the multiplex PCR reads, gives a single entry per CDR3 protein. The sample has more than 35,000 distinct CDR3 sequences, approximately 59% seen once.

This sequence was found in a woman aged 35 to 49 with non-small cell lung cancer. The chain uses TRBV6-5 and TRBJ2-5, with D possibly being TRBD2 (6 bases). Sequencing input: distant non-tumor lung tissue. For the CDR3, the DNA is TGTGCCAGCAGTCCCTATTTAGTGGGGGAGGAAGAGACCCAGTACTTC. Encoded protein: CASSPYLVGEEETQYF.